This T cell receptor beta chain derives from a study of human thymus T cells. General observations from the study: Biased V and J segment usage appeared in thymus and peripheral blood. Related work found strong thymic repertoire overlap between unrelated individuals.

CDR1 and CDR2 from the germline V gene are SGHNT and YYREEE (reference sequence). CDR3 length equals 15 residues. The J segment lost 0 bases and the V segment lost 4 bases, leaving 3 bases of the junction unmatched. A note on this clone: What it recognizes is unknown.

Clones were sequenced by immunoSEQ multiplex PCR, and TCRdb holds only the in-frame ones, with some missing. The sample lists more than 70,000 clones; 90% to 98% were seen once. Surgeons resected thymus tissue during corrective heart surgery. Healthy Finnish infants undergoing corrective surgery for congenital heart defects were the donors. The sequencing input was thymus tissue. The rearrangement links TRBV5-4 to TRBJ1-3, with 8 bases identical to TRBD1. This receptor was obtained from a boy in the first two years of life with a congenital heart defect but otherwise immunologically healthy. The CDR3 spells CASSPGTGSGNTIYF. CDR3 DNA: TGTGCCAGCAGCCCCGGGACAGGCTCTGGAAACACCATATATTTT.